This section outlines one T cell receptor (beta chain) sequence together with its context. Its antigen remains unknown. Researchers collected roughly 9.8 milliliters of peripheral blood from every single donor. The study isolated at least 7 million PBMCs from each sample. These data belong to a study of blood T cells in healthy people across ages. As for the study in general: For every two T cells, template switching captured about one barcoded beta molecule.

General study results and limits: Donor CMV status was unknown, possibly confounding expanded clonotype changes.

For the second PCR, which ran for about 6 to 11 cycles, a sample-barcoded 5' primer and a J-beta primer mix were used. MiXCR was run by TCRdb on the 5' RACE reads, yielding one entry per CDR3 protein. The sample lists about 670,000 distinct CDR3 sequences, around two fifths occurring once. This receptor was identified in a man older than 75 in good health. The sample taken for sequencing was blood.

CDR3 nucleotide sequence: TGCAGTGCTAGGAGGATCAAGCGGGAGGGCCGAGAGACCCAGTACTTC. Translated: CSARRIKREGRETQYF. V and J are TRBV20-1 and TRBJ2-5; TRBD2 aligns across 10 bases. The V gene's germline CDR1 is DFQATT and CDR2 SNEGSKA (reference sequence). V was pared by 3 bases and J by 4 bases, with 11 bases of the junction left unmatched. The length of the CDR3 is 16 residues.